This TCR beta chain came from a study of cytomegalovirus exposure and HLA in healthy donors. Across the whole study: About 83 million unique TCRs from HLA-typed donors made up an early data release.

Overall study findings and caveats: The authors assumed roughly uniform sequencing depth across donors for presence/absence analyses. A later analysis by the authors found several of the most significant clusters apparently linked to common viral pathogens.

PCR employed 60 Vbeta and 13 Jbeta primers. Assay: immunoSEQ multiplex PCR; the TCRdb copy retains only in-frame clones and omits some. The profile shows some 120,000 clones, around three quarters of them singletons. For this clone: Its antigen is currently unknown.

J lost 4 bases, V lost 7 bases, and 10 bases had no gene match. Germline V lookup: CDR1 SGDLS, CDR2 YYNGEE. CDR3 length: 15 amino acids. The sequence derives from a man between 18 and 35 years old in good health and CMV-seronegative. V usage is TRBV9 and J usage is TRBJ2-1; 8 bases map to TRBD2. The sequenced sample consisted of PBMCs. CDR3 sequence reads: CASSKTSGDYNEQFF. The CDR3, as DNA: TGTGCCAGCTCTAAAACTAGCGGAGATTACAATGAGCAGTTCTTC.